The source of this TCR beta chain is a study of shared clonotypes between healthy human individuals. Study-wide background: CD4 naive and memory got three plates each, CD8 naive two, CD8 memory one. The study's findings and limits: A handful of donors held about 5% of naive CD4 clonotypes in common. In general, naive subsets displayed greater estimated richness than memory subsets did.

Combining CD45RO+ cells with CCR7-negative CD45RA+ TemRA cells gave CD8 memory. The data were produced by immunoSEQ multiplex PCR, yet TCRdb's version contains in-frame clones alone and is incomplete. The sample lists about 690,000 clones, 90% occurring once. Comment on this clone: Its antigen is not identified.

The origin of this receptor is a man between 18 and 35 years old in good health. Some clones in this sample may be carry-over from other donors' samples. Material: memory CD8+ T cells from PBMCs. Subset specified: CD45RO+ cells pooled with CCR7-negative TemRA cells.

CDR3 loop: CASSLTRTGGETQYF. The CDR3 coding sequence is TGTGCCAGCAGCTTAACCCGGACAGGAGGGGAGACCCAGTACTTC. The chain carries TRBV7-3 and TRBJ2-5, with D possibly TRBD1 on 7 matching bases. The germline CDR1 and CDR2 sequences are SGHTA and FQGTGA. The V gene lost 0 bases and the J gene lost 5 bases, with 13 bases spanning the gap. This CDR3 region has 15 residues.